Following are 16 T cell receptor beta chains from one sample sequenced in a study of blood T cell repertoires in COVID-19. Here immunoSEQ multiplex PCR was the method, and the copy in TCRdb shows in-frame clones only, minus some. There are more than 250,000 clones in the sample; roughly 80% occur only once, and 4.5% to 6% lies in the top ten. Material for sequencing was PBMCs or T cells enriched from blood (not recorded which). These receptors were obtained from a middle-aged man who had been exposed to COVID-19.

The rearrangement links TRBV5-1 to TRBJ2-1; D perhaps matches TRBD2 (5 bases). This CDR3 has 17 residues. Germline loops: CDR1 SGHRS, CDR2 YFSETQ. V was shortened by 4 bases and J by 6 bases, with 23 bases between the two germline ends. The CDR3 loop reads CASSTSSGKQSPNEQFF. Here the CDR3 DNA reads TGCGCCAGCAGCACCTCCTCGGGGAAACAATCCCCCAATGAGCAGTTCTTC.

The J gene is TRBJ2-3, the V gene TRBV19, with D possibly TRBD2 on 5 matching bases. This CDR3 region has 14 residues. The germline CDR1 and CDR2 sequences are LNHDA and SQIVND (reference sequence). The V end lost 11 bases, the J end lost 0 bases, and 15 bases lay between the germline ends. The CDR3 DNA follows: TGTGCCCCGACGGGCGGGCCTAGCACAGATACGCAGTATTTT. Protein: CAPTGGPSTDTQYF.

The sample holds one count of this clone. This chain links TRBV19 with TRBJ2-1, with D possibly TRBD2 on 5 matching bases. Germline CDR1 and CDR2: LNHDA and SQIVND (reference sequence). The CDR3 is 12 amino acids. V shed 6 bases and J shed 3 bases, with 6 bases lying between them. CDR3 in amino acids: CASRSGYNEQFF. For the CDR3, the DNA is TGTGCCAGTAGAAGCGGCTACAATGAGCAGTTCTTC.

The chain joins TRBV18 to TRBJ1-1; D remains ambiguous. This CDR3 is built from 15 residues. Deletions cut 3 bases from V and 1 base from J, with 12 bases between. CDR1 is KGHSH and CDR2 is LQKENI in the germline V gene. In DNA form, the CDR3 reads TGTGCCAGCTCACCGATAGAAGAGCGGAACACTGAAGCTTTCTTT. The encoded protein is CASSPIEERNTEAFF.

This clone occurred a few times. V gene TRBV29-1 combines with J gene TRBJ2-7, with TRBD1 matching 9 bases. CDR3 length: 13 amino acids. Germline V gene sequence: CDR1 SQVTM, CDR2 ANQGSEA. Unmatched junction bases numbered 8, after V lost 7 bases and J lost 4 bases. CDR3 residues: CSAAPGQGYEQYF. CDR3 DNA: TGCAGCGCTGCGCCGGGACAGGGTTACGAGCAGTACTTC.

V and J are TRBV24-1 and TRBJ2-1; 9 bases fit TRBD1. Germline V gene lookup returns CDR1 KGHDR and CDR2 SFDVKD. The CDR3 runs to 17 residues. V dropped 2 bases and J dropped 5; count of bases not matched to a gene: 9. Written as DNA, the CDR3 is TGTGCCACCAGTGATTACCCGGGACAGGGCCGTAACAATGAGCAGTTCTTC. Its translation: CATSDYPGQGRNNEQFF.

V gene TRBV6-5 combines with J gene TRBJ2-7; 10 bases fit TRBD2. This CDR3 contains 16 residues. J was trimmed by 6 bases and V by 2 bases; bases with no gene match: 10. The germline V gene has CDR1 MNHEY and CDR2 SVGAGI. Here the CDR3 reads CASSYDRGTSEAEQYF. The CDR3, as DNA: TGTGCCAGCAGTTACGATCGAGGGACTAGCGAAGCCGAGCAGTACTTC.

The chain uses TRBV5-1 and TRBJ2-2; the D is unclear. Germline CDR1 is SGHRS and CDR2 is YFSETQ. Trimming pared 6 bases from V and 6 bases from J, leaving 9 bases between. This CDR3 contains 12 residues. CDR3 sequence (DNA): TGCGCCAGCACAGTAAATTCCGGGGAGCTGTTTTTT. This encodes CASTVNSGELFF.

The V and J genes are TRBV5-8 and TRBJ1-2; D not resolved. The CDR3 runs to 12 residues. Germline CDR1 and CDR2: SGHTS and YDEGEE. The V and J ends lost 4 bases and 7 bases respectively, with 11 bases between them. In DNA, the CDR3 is TGTGCCAGCAGCCCGATCGGGTTTGGCTACACCTTC. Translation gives CASSPIGFGYTF.

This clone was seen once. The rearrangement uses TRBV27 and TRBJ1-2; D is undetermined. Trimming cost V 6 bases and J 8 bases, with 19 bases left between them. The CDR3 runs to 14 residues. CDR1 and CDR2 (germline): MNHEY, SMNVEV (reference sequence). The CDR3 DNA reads TGTGCCAGCAGCTCGGGCGGGTTGAGGTACGGCTACACCTTC. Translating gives CASSSGGLRYGYTF.

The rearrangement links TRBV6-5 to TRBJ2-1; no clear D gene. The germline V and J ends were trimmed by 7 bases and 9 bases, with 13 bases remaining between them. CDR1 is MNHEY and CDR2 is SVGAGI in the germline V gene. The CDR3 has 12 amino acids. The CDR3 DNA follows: TGTGCCAGCACTGGGTTGGCGGCTGAGCAGTTCTTC. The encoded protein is CASTGLAAEQFF.

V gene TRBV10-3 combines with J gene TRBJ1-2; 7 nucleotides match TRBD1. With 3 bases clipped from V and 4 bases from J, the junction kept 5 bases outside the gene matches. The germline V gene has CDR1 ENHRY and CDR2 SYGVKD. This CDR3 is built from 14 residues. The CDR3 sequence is CAISETGTAYGYTF. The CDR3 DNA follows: TGTGCCATCAGTGAAACCGGGACAGCCTATGGCTACACCTTC.

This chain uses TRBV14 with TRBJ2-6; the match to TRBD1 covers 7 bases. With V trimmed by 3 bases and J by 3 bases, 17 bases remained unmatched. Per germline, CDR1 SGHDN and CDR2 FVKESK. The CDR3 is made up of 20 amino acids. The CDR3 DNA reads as TGTGCCAGCAGCCAGCAGGCCTCACAGGGGAGTTGGGTTGGGGCCAACGTCCTGACTTTC. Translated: CASSQQASQGSWVGANVLTF.

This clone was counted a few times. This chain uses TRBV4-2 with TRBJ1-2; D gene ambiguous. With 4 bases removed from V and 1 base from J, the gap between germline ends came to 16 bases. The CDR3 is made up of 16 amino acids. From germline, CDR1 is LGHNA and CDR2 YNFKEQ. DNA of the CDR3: TGTGCCAGCAGCCCATGGTTCTCACAAGATAACTATGGCTACACCTTC. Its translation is CASSPWFSQDNYGYTF.

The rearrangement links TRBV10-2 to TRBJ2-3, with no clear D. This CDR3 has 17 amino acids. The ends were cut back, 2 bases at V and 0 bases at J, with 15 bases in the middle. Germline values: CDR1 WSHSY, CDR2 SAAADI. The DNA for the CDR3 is TGCGCCAGCAGTGAGCCCCTCGGTCTTCCTAGCACAGATACGCAGTATTTT. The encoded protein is CASSEPLGLPSTDTQYF.

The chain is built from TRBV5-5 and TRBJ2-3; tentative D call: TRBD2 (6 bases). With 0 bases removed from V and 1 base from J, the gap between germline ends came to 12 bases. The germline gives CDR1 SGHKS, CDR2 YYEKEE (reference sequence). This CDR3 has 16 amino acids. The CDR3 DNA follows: TGTGCCAGCAGCTTGGTTCTAGCGACCGGCACAGATACGCAGTATTTT. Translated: CASSLVLATGTDTQYF.